Below, 4 T cell receptor beta chains from the same sample are listed, as sequenced in a study of radiation and T cells in renal cell carcinoma. Noted time point: blood 4 weeks post-SBRT, at nephrectomy. Treatment reported: 15 Gy SBRT to primary tumor, nephrectomy 4 weeks later. The data were produced by immunoSEQ multiplex PCR, yet TCRdb's version contains in-frame clones alone and is incomplete. The sample holds some 81,000 clones, nearly 90% seen once. Material: blood, obtained from a patient whose treatment included radiotherapy and nephrectomy. These receptors originate from a woman between 65 and 79 years old with renal cell carcinoma.

The V gene is TRBV7-3, the J gene TRBJ2-2; D not resolved. Germline assignment: CDR1 SGHTA and CDR2 FQGTGA. This CDR3 contains 14 residues. V gave up 3 bases and J gave up 4 bases, with 9 bases separating them. The CDR3 loop reads CASSFSRGTGELFF. CDR3 DNA: TGTGCCAGCAGCTTCTCAAGAGGCACCGGGGAGCTGTTTTTT.

This clone has only one observation. The V and J genes are TRBV28 and TRBJ1-6, with D possibly TRBD1 on 5 matching bases. The CDR3 extends over 15 amino acids. V was cut by 8 bases and J by 7 bases, with 18 bases left in between. Germline assignment: CDR1 MDHEN and CDR2 SYDVKM. In nucleotides, the CDR3 is TGTGCCAGCGAACGACAGTCGGGGAACAATTCACCCCTCCACTTT. Residues: CASERQSGNNSPLHF.

This clone was detected only a few times. The V call is TRBV5-4, the J call TRBJ2-4; tentative D call: TRBD2 (5 bases). This CDR3 comprises 13 residues. The germline V and J ends were trimmed by 4 bases and 1 base, with 6 bases remaining between them. Germline V lookup: CDR1 SGHNT, CDR2 YYREEE (reference sequence). CDR3 protein: CASSRGAKNIQYF. In DNA form, the CDR3 reads TGTGCCAGCAGCCGCGGGGCCAAAAACATTCAGTACTTC.

The chain has TRBV11-2 and TRBJ1-6, with D tentatively TRBD1 (6 bases). V was clipped by 5 bases and J by 10 bases, with 18 bases between them. CDR3 length: 15 residues. Germline assignment: CDR1 SGHAT and CDR2 FQNNGV. The CDR3 reads CASSAVRGNGSPLHF. DNA of the CDR3: TGTGCCAGCAGCGCCGTCAGGGGTAATGGATCACCCCTCCACTTT.